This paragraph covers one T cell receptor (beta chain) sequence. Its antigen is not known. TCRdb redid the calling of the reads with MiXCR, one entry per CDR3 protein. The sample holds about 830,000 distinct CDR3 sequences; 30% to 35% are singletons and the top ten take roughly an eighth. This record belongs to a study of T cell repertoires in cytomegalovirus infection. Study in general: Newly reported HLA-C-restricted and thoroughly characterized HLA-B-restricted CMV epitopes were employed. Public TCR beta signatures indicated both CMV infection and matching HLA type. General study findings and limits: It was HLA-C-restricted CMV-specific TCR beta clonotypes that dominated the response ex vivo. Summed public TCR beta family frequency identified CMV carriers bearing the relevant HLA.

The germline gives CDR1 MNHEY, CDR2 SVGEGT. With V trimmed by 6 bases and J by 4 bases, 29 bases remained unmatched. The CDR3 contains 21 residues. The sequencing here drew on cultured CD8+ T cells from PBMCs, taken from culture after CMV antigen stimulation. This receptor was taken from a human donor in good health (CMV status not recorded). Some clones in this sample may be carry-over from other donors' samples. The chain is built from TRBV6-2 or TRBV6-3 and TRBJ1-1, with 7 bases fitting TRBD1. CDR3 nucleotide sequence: TGTGCCAGCAGAACTTCCCCATTTTTTATACGACAGGGAGGAGGTGGCACTGAAGCTTTCTTT. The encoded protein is CASRTSPFFIRQGGGGTEAFF.